A selection of T cell receptor beta chains follows, all from one sample in a study of vaccination and CD4 T cells after COVID-19. Their cognate antigens are unknown. A single record per CDR3 protein comes from TCRdb applying MiXCR to the PCR reads. The table shows tens of thousands of distinct CDR3 sequences, with about 33% occurring only once. The specimen was CD4+ T cells from blood, cultured in vitro, collected about 7 months after SARS-CoV-2 vaccination. The source is a human donor who had recovered from COVID-19. Each CDR3 is given with its conserved first and last residue. D genes are given only for firm matches. A clone size is listed for some rows: how often the clone was seen (once, few, many), or a class if it is expanded.

size,J,D,V,CDR3,DNA
.,TRBJ2-5,.,TRBV11-2,CASSLVTGRETQYF,TGTGCCAGCAGCTTAGTTACAGGGAGAGAGACCCAGTACTTC
few,TRBJ2-5,TRBD1,TRBV20-1,CSAIARDRDLGTQYF,TGCAGTGCTATTGCCCGGGACAGGGACTTGGGGACCCAGTACTTC
.,TRBJ2-7,.,TRBV21-1,CASRKRGDRARGSSYEQYF,TGTGCCAGCAGGAAAAGGGGGGACAGGGCACGGGGTAGCTCCTACGAGCAGTACTTC
medium-sized,TRBJ2-5,.,TRBV11-2,CASSFSPQETQYF,TGTGCCAGCAGCTTTAGCCCTCAAGAGACCCAGTACTTC
.,TRBJ2-1,TRBD2,TRBV20-1,CSAGKGLAGGGNEQFF,TGCAGTGCCGGTAAGGGACTAGCGGGAGGAGGCAATGAGCAGTTCTTC
.,TRBJ1-6,TRBD1,TRBV2,CASSPVVAGGGSPLHF,TGTGCCAGCAGCCCTGTCGTGGCAGGGGGAGGTTCACCCCTCCACTTT
.,TRBJ1-5,.,TRBV10-3,CAIREGGPSQPQHF,TGTGCCATCAGGGAGGGGGGGCCCAGTCAGCCCCAGCATTTT
.,TRBJ1-1,.,TRBV2,CASKGMGHGTEAFF,TGTGCCAGCAAGGGAATGGGGCACGGGACTGAAGCTTTCTTT
.,TRBJ2-7,TRBD1,TRBV6-1,CATSDRAPYEQYF,TGTGCCACTTCAGACAGGGCCCCCTACGAGCAGTACTTC
few,TRBJ2-5,TRBD2,TRBV6-2/TRBV6-3,CASSPAGRGVQETQYF,TGTGCCAGCAGCCCCGCCGGCCGGGGGGTCCAAGAGACCCAGTACTTC
few,TRBJ1-2,TRBD1,TRBV5-4,CASSWGPGQGNYGYTF,TGTGCCAGCAGCTGGGGACCGGGACAGGGGAACTATGGCTACACCTTC
few,TRBJ2-5,.,TRBV28,CASSFQVAGETQYF,TGTGCCAGCAGTTTCCAGGTCGCGGGGGAGACCCAGTACTTC
once,TRBJ2-5,TRBD1,TRBV9,CASSFQGASGETQYF,TGTGCCAGCAGCTTCCAGGGGGCGTCAGGAGAGACCCAGTACTTC
.,TRBJ2-3,TRBD2,TRBV20-1,CSPTKAGIIDTQYF,TGCAGCCCGACCAAAGCGGGGATAATAGATACGCAGTATTTT
.,TRBJ1-2,.,TRBV7-2,CASSLNAGGYGYTF,TGTGCCAGCAGCTTAAATGCCGGGGGCTATGGCTACACCTTC
.,TRBJ1-2,TRBD1,TRBV5-1,CASSYGTGGGYTF,TGCGCCAGCAGCTACGGGACAGGGGGTGGCTACACCTTC
.,TRBJ1-1,.,TRBV20-1,CSARYGQVEAFF,TGCAGTGCTAGATACGGTCAAGTTGAAGCTTTCTTT
.,TRBJ1-6,.,TRBV5-4,CATRTAYNSPLHF,TGTGCCACGCGGACAGCGTATAATTCACCCCTCCACTTT
.,TRBJ2-2,.,TRBV20-1,CSASYDGDTGELFF,TGCAGTGCTAGTTATGATGGGGACACCGGGGAGCTGTTTTTT
.,TRBJ1-1,.,TRBV7-3,CASSTQQNTEAFF,TGTGCCAGCAGCACTCAGCAGAACACTGAAGCTTTCTTT
.,TRBJ1-1,.,TRBV11-3,CASSFIGRVGGVTEAFF,TGTGCCAGCAGCTTTATAGGCCGGGTGGGGGGCGTCACTGAAGCTTTCTTT
few,TRBJ1-1,.,TRBV19,CASSIAGHNTEAFF,TGTGCCAGTAGTATCGCGGGACATAACACTGAAGCTTTCTTT
.,TRBJ2-7,.,TRBV28,CASSSGWRKTYEQYF,TGTGCCAGCAGTTCCGGGTGGCGCAAGACCTACGAGCAGTACTTC
.,TRBJ1-6,TRBD1,TRBV2,CASNLDRGQSPLHF,TGTGCCAGCAACCTAGACAGGGGGCAATCACCCCTCCACTTT
.,TRBJ1-2,.,TRBV7-8,CASSYTNYDYTF,TGTGCCAGCAGCTACACTAACTATGACTACACCTTC
few,TRBJ1-1,.,TRBV20-1,CSARGWAANTEAFF,TGCAGTGCTAGAGGCTGGGCGGCGAACACTGAAGCTTTCTTT
.,TRBJ1-2,TRBD1,TRBV6-1,CASRPTGEYGYTF,TGTGCCAGCAGACCGACAGGGGAGTATGGCTACACCTTC
.,TRBJ1-3,.,TRBV7-3,CASRPGGNTIYF,TGTGCCAGCAGGCCAGGGGGAAACACCATATATTTT
medium-sized,TRBJ2-1,TRBD2,TRBV20-1,CSAILAGGISYNEQFF,TGCAGTGCCATTCTAGCGGGGGGGATCTCCTACAATGAGCAGTTCTTC
.,TRBJ2-4,.,TRBV20-1,CSARPPVPGNIQYF,TGCAGTGCTAGACCCCCGGTCCCCGGAAACATTCAGTACTTC
.,TRBJ2-1,TRBD2,TRBV20-1,CSARSSSGVSYNEQFF,TGCAGTGCTAGGTCCTCTAGCGGGGTATCATACAATGAGCAGTTCTTC
.,TRBJ2-5,TRBD2,TRBV5-4,CASSLGLREGVGETQYF,TGTGCCAGCAGCTTGGGACTGCGGGAGGGCGTAGGAGAGACCCAGTACTTC
few,TRBJ1-1,TRBD1,TRBV6-1,CASSDGTARVGAFF,TGTGCCAGCAGTGACGGGACAGCGAGGGTTGGTGCTTTCTTT
.,TRBJ2-3,.,TRBV6-1,CASSRSFRGADTQYF,TGTGCCAGCAGTCGTAGCTTCCGAGGGGCAGATACGCAGTATTTT
.,TRBJ2-1,.,TRBV7-7,CASSLAIGTYNEQFF,TGTGCTAGCAGCTTAGCCATTGGGACTTACAATGAGCAGTTCTTC
.,TRBJ2-7,TRBD2,TRBV7-2,CASSFGGSGGYEQYF,TGTGCCAGCAGCTTTGGGGGTAGCGGGGGCTACGAGCAGTACTTC
few,TRBJ2-7,TRBD1,TRBV7-3,CASSLDRGSVYEQYF,TGTGCCAGCAGCCTCGACAGGGGCTCAGTCTACGAGCAGTACTTC
few,TRBJ2-3,.,TRBV18,CASSPYHTDTQYF,TGTGCTAGCTCACCGTATCACACAGATACGCAGTATTTT
.,TRBJ2-7,TRBD1,TRBV27,CASSLYRDSYEQYF,TGTGCCAGCAGTTTATATAGGGACAGCTACGAGCAGTACTTC
.,TRBJ2-7,TRBD2,TRBV20-1,CSANERGGRPLEQYF,TGCAGTGCTAATGAGCGGGGGGGCCGTCCTCTCGAGCAGTACTTC
few,TRBJ2-2,TRBD2,TRBV10-3,CAIAKAGGETGELFF,TGTGCCATCGCTAAGGCCGGGGGGGAGACCGGGGAGCTGTTTTTT
few,TRBJ2-1,.,TRBV20-1,CSARWRASYNEQFF,TGCAGTGCCAGGTGGAGGGCCTCCTACAATGAGCAGTTCTTC